Each of the 27 T cell receptor beta chains below was sequenced from the same sample in a study of identifying expanded T cells in peripheral blood. Clones were sequenced by immunoSEQ multiplex PCR, and TCRdb holds only the in-frame ones, with some missing. The sample consists of more than 95,000 clones, around 84% of them appearing once. The specimen was blood. The receptor source for this set is a person aged 18 to 69 in good health.

Only a few counts were recorded for this clone. This rearrangement joins TRBV5-6 to TRBJ1-3; D gene unclear. The CDR3 is made up of 17 amino acids. The germline V and J ends were trimmed by 4 bases and 3 bases, with 20 bases remaining between them. The germline V gene has CDR1 SGHDT and CDR2 YYEEEE. CDR3: CASSLEGRRTGGNTIYF. DNA of the CDR3: TGTGCCAGCAGCCTGGAGGGAAGGAGAACGGGTGGAAACACCATATATTTT. The entire variable domain, with the rest obtained from reference TRBV5-6 and TRBJ1-3, is as follows: DAGVTQSPTHLIKTRGQQVTLRCSPKSGHDTVSWYQQALGQGPQFIFQYYEEEERQRGNFPDRFSGHQFPNYSSELNVNALLLGDSALYLCASSLEGRRTGGNTIYFGEGSWLTVV.

The V gene is TRBV5-1, the J gene TRBJ2-1; TRBD2 aligns across 10 bases. Germline CDR1 is SGHRS and CDR2 is YFSETQ. This CDR3 spans 17 amino acids. Trimming removed 0 bases from V and 3 bases from J; junction bases left unmatched: 6. In nucleotides, the CDR3 is TGCGCCAGCAGCTTGGTGGCTAGCGGGGGTCTCTACAATGAGCAGTTCTTC. Residues: CASSLVASGGLYNEQFF.

The V gene is TRBV6-1, the J gene TRBJ2-3; 8 nucleotides line up with TRBD1. J gave up 2 bases and V 8 bases, and 9 bases lay outside the gene matches. Looked up from germline, CDR1 is MNHNS and CDR2 is SASEGT. This CDR3 contains 15 residues. CDR3: CASQGQGRATDTQYF. The CDR3 nucleotides are TGTGCCAGCCAAGGACAGGGCCGAGCCACAGATACGCAGTATTTT.

The genes are TRBV11-3 and TRBJ2-1, with a possible D match to TRBD2 (6 bases). Germline assignment: CDR1 SGHNT and CDR2 YENEEA. This CDR3 is 15 amino acids long. V lost 3 bases, J lost 0 bases, and 9 bases lay in between. The CDR3 DNA reads TGTGCCAGCAGCTTGGGGGACTTCTCCTACAATGAGCAGTTCTTC. It encodes CASSLGDFSYNEQFF.

The rearrangement uses TRBV6-5 and TRBJ1-1; the D is unclear. The CDR3 contains 13 residues. Per the germline V gene, CDR1 is MNHEY and CDR2 is SVGAGI. Trimming pared 7 bases from V and 5 bases from J, leaving 14 bases between. The CDR3 sequence is CASIATLGTEAFF. CDR3 DNA: TGTGCCAGCATTGCGACCCTAGGGACTGAAGCTTTCTTT.

The chain links TRBV10-1 to TRBJ2-3; TRBD2 might be the D (6 bases). Per germline, CDR1 WNHNN and CDR2 SYGVQD (reference sequence). V lost 8 bases, J lost 0 bases, and 15 bases lay in between. The CDR3 contains 15 residues. CDR3: CASSPGDGSTDTQYF. The CDR3 DNA sequence: TGCGCCAGCTCCCCGGGGGACGGTAGCACAGATACGCAGTATTTT.

This sequence joins TRBV11-2 and TRBJ2-3; D might be TRBD1 or TRBD2, each matching 6 bases. Deletions cut 4 bases from V and 4 bases from J, with 12 bases between. CDR3 length: 14 amino acids. CDR1 and CDR2 from the germline V gene are SGHAT and FQNNGV. Here the CDR3 reads CASSWRAGADTQYF. The CDR3 coding sequence is TGTGCCAGCAGCTGGAGGGCAGGGGCAGATACGCAGTATTTT.

The chain couples TRBV5-1 to TRBJ2-5, with D unclear. V was shortened by 4 bases and J by 1 base, with 2 bases between the two germline ends. The CDR3 runs 11 residues. Germline V gives CDR1 SGHRS, CDR2 YFSETQ. The CDR3 DNA follows: TGCGCCAGCAGCACCCAAGAGACCCAGTACTTC. Its protein product is CASSTQETQYF.

J is TRBJ1-6 and V is TRBV7-8; D is uncertain. V was cut by 0 bases and J by 5 bases, with 8 bases left in between. CDR1 and CDR2 from the germline V gene are SGHVS and FQNEAQ. This CDR3 contains 15 residues. The CDR3 here is CASSLAGLDNSPLHF. CDR3 coding DNA: TGTGCCAGCAGCTTAGCTGGATTAGATAATTCACCCCTCCACTTT.

This sequence joins TRBV18 and TRBJ2-7, with a possible D match to TRBD1 (5 bases). Germline CDR1 and CDR2: KGHSH and LQKENI. The CDR3 loop spans 13 amino acids. V was shortened by 6 bases and J by 0 bases, with 9 bases between the two germline ends. The CDR3 DNA is TGTGCCAGCTCGGTTGACAGCTCCTACGAGCAGTACTTC. Protein sequence: CASSVDSSYEQYF.

The J gene is TRBJ1-5, the V gene TRBV18; no clear D gene. The CDR3 contains 13 residues. Germline V gene sequence: CDR1 KGHSH, CDR2 LQKENI. V lost 6 bases and J lost 4, with 10 bases in between. CDR3 residues: CASSQTENQPQHF. The CDR3 nucleotides read TGTGCCAGCTCGCAAACGGAAAATCAGCCCCAGCATTTT.

On this clone itself: The identical CDR3 is also encoded by other nucleotide sequences in the sample. The J gene is TRBJ1-2, the V gene TRBV30; D is perhaps TRBD1 (6 bases). The germline gives CDR1 GTSNPN, CDR2 SVGIG (reference sequence). The CDR3 extends over 10 amino acids. V lost 8 bases and J 8 bases, leaving 12 bases between the germline ends. The CDR3 spells CALGGLGYTF. The CDR3 bases are TGTGCCCTTGGGGGGCTCGGCTACACCTTC.

CDR3 protein: CASSQRETGGTEAFF. CDR3 coding DNA: TGTGCCAGCAGCCAAAGGGAGACAGGGGGCACTGAAGCTTTCTTT. This sequence joins TRBV5-4 and TRBJ1-1; 9 positions match TRBD1. Germline trimming cut 4 bases from V and 4 bases from J; bases unmatched to any gene: 8. The germline gives CDR1 SGHNT, CDR2 YYREEE (reference sequence). The CDR3 is 15 residues long.

The rearrangement links TRBV19 to TRBJ1-1; D unclear. Germline CDR1 is LNHDA and CDR2 is SQIVND (reference sequence). The CDR3 has 13 amino acids. V dropped 3 bases and J dropped 11 bases, with 16 bases sitting between them. The CDR3 DNA reads TGTGCCAGTAGTATTGGTGGTTTAGGGAATGCTTTCTTT. Translation: CASSIGGLGNAFF.

Regarding this clone: At one end the junction does not follow the germline gene, possibly because of a read error. V usage is TRBV6-5 and J usage is TRBJ2-1, with 12 bases that match TRBD2. Germline V lookup: CDR1 MNHEY, CDR2 SVGAGI. The CDR3 totals 15 residues. The CDR3 region has the DNA TGTGCCAGCAGTGACTCACTAGCGGGGGGCAATGAGCAGTTCTTC. It specifies CASSDSLAGGNEQFF.

The rearrangement joins TRBV7-9 to TRBJ1-2; no definite D call. V gave up 3 bases and J gave up 4 bases, with 15 bases separating them. Looked up from germline, CDR1 is SEHNR and CDR2 is FQNEAQ (reference sequence). The CDR3 has 15 amino acids. In DNA, the CDR3 is TGTGCCAGCAGCTTCGGGCAGCCATCGACCTATGGCTACACCTTC. Translating gives CASSFGQPSTYGYTF.

V usage is TRBV7-6 and J usage is TRBJ1-1; D is undetermined. V gave up 1 base and J gave up 3 bases, with 6 bases separating them. CDR1 SGHVS and CDR2 FNYEAQ come from the germline V gene. CDR3 length: 13 residues. The CDR3 DNA is TGTGCCAGCAGCTTAGGGGATTACACTGAAGCTTTCTTT. Amino acids: CASSLGDYTEAFF.

The CDR3, as DNA: TGCAGCGGTTTTAACTCCTACGAGCAGTACTTC. Its protein product is CSGFNSYEQYF. This rearrangement joins TRBV29-1 to TRBJ2-7; D is undetermined. The CDR3 runs to 11 residues. Trimming pared 7 bases from V and 0 bases from J, leaving 7 bases between. Germline CDR1 reads SQVTM; CDR2 reads ANQGSEA.

V is TRBV19 and J is TRBJ1-5, with D possibly being TRBD1 (6 bases). Germline CDR1 reads LNHDA; CDR2 reads SQIVND (reference sequence). Trimming removed 5 bases from V and 11 bases from J, with 10 bases in between. The CDR3 spans 11 residues. The DNA for the CDR3 is TGTGCCAGTAGTCAGGGGCTATCCCAGCATTTT. Residues: CASSQGLSQHF.

The genes are TRBV19 and TRBJ1-5; D unclear. The CDR3 runs to 12 residues. The V end lost 6 bases, the J end lost 3 bases, and 6 bases lay between the germline ends. In germline, CDR1 is LNHDA, CDR2 SQIVND (reference sequence). The CDR3 here is CASSQANQPQHF. The CDR3 nucleotides read TGTGCCAGTAGCCAAGCCAATCAGCCCCAGCATTTT.

V is TRBV19 and J is TRBJ2-2, with 7 nucleotides matching TRBD1. The germline CDR1 and CDR2 sequences are LNHDA and SQIVND (reference sequence). This CDR3 spans 15 amino acids. After removal of 2 bases from V and 5 bases from J, the junction contained 5 bases not matched to a gene. Written as DNA, the CDR3 is TGTGCCAGTAGTATAAGGGGACAGACGACCGGGGAGCTGTTTTTT. It encodes CASSIRGQTTGELFF.

This clone has just a few counts. V usage is TRBV2 and J usage is TRBJ1-5; D not certain. Trimming stripped 8 bases from V and 1 base from J, with 12 bases between. Per germline, CDR1 SNHLY and CDR2 FYNNEI. The CDR3 has 14 amino acids. This CDR3 is CASRFRGSNQPQHF. The CDR3 DNA follows: TGTGCCAGCCGATTCCGCGGGAGCAATCAGCCCCAGCATTTT.

The rearrangement uses TRBV20-1 and TRBJ1-1; no clear D. The CDR3 extends over 11 amino acids. Germline V gene data show CDR1 as DFQATT and CDR2 as SNEGSKA (reference sequence). The V and J ends lost 4 bases and 1 base respectively, with 4 bases between them. CDR3 in amino acids: CSATKNTEAFF. DNA for the CDR3: TGCAGTGCTACAAAGAACACTGAAGCTTTCTTT.

V is TRBV6-5 and J is TRBJ2-5; TRBD1 is a possible D gene (6 bases). Trimming stripped 0 bases from V and 4 bases from J, with 12 bases between. The germline gives CDR1 MNHEY, CDR2 SVGAGI. The CDR3 runs to 15 residues. This CDR3 reads CASSYSLGRGETQYF. The CDR3 region has the DNA TGTGCCAGCAGTTACTCTTTGGGCAGGGGAGAGACCCAGTACTTC.

The chain uses TRBV5-1 and TRBJ1-4, with D maybe TRBD1 (6 bases). The CDR3 totals 16 residues. The ends were cut back, 4 bases at V and 6 bases at J, with 19 bases in the middle. CDR1 is SGHRS, CDR2 YFSETQ, per germline. CDR3 nucleotide sequence: TGCGCCAGCAGCCATACAGGGAACATCCCATATGAAAAACTGTTTTTT. The encoded protein is CASSHTGNIPYEKLFF.

The V call is TRBV4-3, the J call TRBJ2-2; tentatively, D is TRBD2 (6 bases). Looked up from germline, CDR1 is LGHNA and CDR2 is YSLEER. V gave up 0 bases and J gave up 3 bases, with 8 bases separating them. This CDR3 has 15 residues. This CDR3 reads CASSQDGGYTGELFF. CDR3 coding DNA: TGCGCCAGCAGCCAAGATGGGGGGTACACCGGGGAGCTGTTTTTT.

The chain carries TRBV18 and TRBJ1-2, with unresolved D. The CDR3 sequence is 15 residues long. V was pared by 6 bases and J by 5 bases, with 19 bases between. Germline V lookup: CDR1 KGHSH, CDR2 LQKENI. The CDR3 protein is CASSPDSIYRYGYTF. The CDR3 bases are TGTGCCAGCTCCCCGGACTCCATCTACCGGTATGGCTACACCTTC.